This T cell receptor beta chain was captured in a study of blood T cell repertoires in COVID-19 (dated by TCRdb to between 2020 and 2021). Looking at the study overall: The collaborator samples originated in the United States, Italy and Spain and spanned the acute and convalescent phases of COVID-19. The prospective study material was composed of cDNA or gDNA derived from T cells, B-cell-depleted T cells, or PBMCs. Subjects who had been exposed to COVID-19, were actively infected with it, or had recovered from it provided the deeply sampled blood TCRbeta repertoires that made up the dataset. The repertoires were released in a freely available public database intended as a resource for research on the immune response to SARS-CoV-2. The samples were drawn from two sources: the first 160 participants of the ongoing ImmuneRACE study, and some 1,300 subjects contributed by 6 global collaborators. Sample metadata almost always included a de-identified subject ID, COVID-19 status, age in years and sex. Where HLA class I and class II types were available, the types were taken from metadata supplied by the sample provider, not from assay-based typing. Here is what the overall study found, with its caveats: The quantity of clinical and demographic metadata differed by source and by participant and was supplied without curation.

From its cysteine to its phenylalanine, the CDR3 spans 17 amino acids. The retained sequence is limited to the CDR3, 51 bases, with the frame set at the first base. Trimming at the junction amounts to 0 bases on V and 6 bases on J, and the germline ends lie 19 bases apart. A word on this clone: Its specific antigen is unknown. No quality values exist for individual bases; no much larger clone is one base distant.

In the prospective study, participants were about 18 to 89 years old, resided in 24 geographic areas of the United States, and were enrolled through a virtual design. In the prospective study, cohorts were assigned on the basis of participant-reported clinical history obtained from a screening survey and a study questionnaire. Exposed participants had been in contact, within 2 weeks of entering the study, with a person who had a PCR-confirmed or clinician-diagnosed case of COVID-19. In the prospective study, whole blood, serum and a nasopharyngeal or oropharyngeal swab were collected from each participant by mobile phlebotomists. Additional blood draws and questionnaires over a 2-month period could optionally be provided by prospective study participants. Before DNA extraction, blood samples from the prospective study were shipped at room temperature or frozen. The immunoSEQ Assay, a bias-controlled multiplex PCR, was used to amplify TCRbeta CDR3 regions from genomic DNA. Turning to the authors' computational methods: Nucleated cell counts per sample were estimated from amplification of reference gene primers within the assay. To quantify the absolute abundance of each unique TCRbeta CDR3 rearrangement, sequence reads were collapsed and filtered. For each sample, productive Simpson clonality was calculated as the square root of Simpson's diversity index across productive rearrangements. TCRdb re-hosts the immuneACCESS table, in-frame sequences only. Its copies lack some clones; in the studies checked, an unresolved V gene accounts for under half of them, and the cause for the rest is not known. The DNA gave D and trimming, while V, J and clone size come from that table. Here the sample has fewer than 400,000 clones; roughly nine tenths occur a single time. The ten largest clones capture 3.9% of the sample.

Sequencing was done on a sample of PBMCs or T cells enriched from blood (not recorded which). The chain was built from TRBV5-3 and TRBJ1-5; the D gene is perhaps TRBD1, from 6 matching bases. TRBV5-3 is known as an ORF, though its function is uncertain. This clonotype was obtained from a woman between 25 and 40 years old who had been exposed to COVID-19. CDR3 sequence: CARSLVPSRGGGQPQHF. The DNA reads as follows: TGTGCCAGAAGCTTGGTCCCAAGCAGGGGCGGAGGTCAGCCCCAGCATTTT.